This T cell receptor (beta chain) was identified during a study of blood T cells in healthy people across ages. Study background: With template switching, about one barcoded beta molecule was captured per two T cells.

The CDR3 covers 20 residues. V lost 6 bases, J lost 0 bases, and 19 bases stayed unmatched. This clonotype has only a few counts. Then a second PCR, running about 7 to 11 cycles, was carried out with a sample-barcoded 5' primer and a J-beta primer mix. One entry per CDR3 protein results from TCRdb running MiXCR on the 5' RACE reads. Found here are approximately 1.5 million distinct CDR3 sequences, approximately 42% of them singletons; the top ten hold about 4%. The V call is TRBV12-3 or TRBV12-4, the J call TRBJ1-1; the match to TRBD1 covers 10 bases. This sequence was found in a woman between 18 and 29 years old in good health. Source material: blood. CDR3 loop: CASRGRDRGVIINLNTEAFF. The CDR3 region has the DNA TGTGCCAGCAGGGGCCGGGACAGGGGTGTTATCATTAACCTGAACACTGAAGCTTTCTTT.